Sequencing of this TCR beta chain was carried out in a study of cytomegalovirus exposure and HLA in healthy donors. The data were produced by immunoSEQ multiplex PCR, yet TCRdb's version contains in-frame clones alone and is incomplete. In the table there are tens of thousands of clones, roughly 96% of which are singletons. Study conclusions and caveats: The classifier was said to identify cytomegalovirus status with high specificity and sensitivity.

V gave up 1 base and J gave up 8 bases, with 17 bases separating them. The CDR3 runs 15 residues. Germline V gene lookup returns CDR1 MDHEN and CDR2 SYDVKM. Regarding this clone: Its antigen is not identified.

The sequenced sample consisted of PBMCs. The V gene is TRBV28, the J gene TRBJ1-2; no definite D call. This receptor was obtained from a man between 18 and 35 years old in good health and CMV-seronegative. DNA for the CDR3: TGTGCCAGCAGTTTATTCTTGGTCCAAACCGAGGGCTACACCTTC. This sequence encodes CASSLFLVQTEGYTF.